This T cell receptor (beta chain) was sequenced in a study of blood T cells in healthy people across ages. Study-wide results and caveats: There was a strong correlation between TCR beta diversity and naive T cell percentage. More naive CD4+ cells and higher diversity were found in long-lived than in aged donors. Significant beta diversity loss was already apparent by age roughly 43, declining roughly linearly.

Trimming took 1 base from V and 6 from J, leaving 14 bases between them. Germline CDR1 is SGHRS and CDR2 is YFSETQ. There are 15 residues in the CDR3. Notes on this clonotype: Its cognate antigen is unknown. This CDR3 is missing its conserved last phenylalanine or tryptophan, likely due to a read error.

For the second PCR, which ran for 7 to 11 cycles, a sample-barcoded 5' primer and a J-beta primer mix were used. Each CDR3 protein gets one entry after TCRdb re-called the 5' RACE reads with MiXCR. The data contain about a million distinct CDR3 sequences, about 48% of them singletons. Material for sequencing was blood. The receptor's source is a young man in good health. This rearrangement joins TRBV5-1 to TRBJ2-1; either TRBD1 or TRBD2 may supply D (5 bases each). CDR3 nucleotides: TGCGCCAGCAGCTTGACTAGGGGTGACATCAATGAGCAGTTCTTA. Translated, it gives CASSLTRGDINEQFL.